This T cell receptor beta chain was identified in a study of vaccination effects on CD4 cells after COVID-19. Profiling relied on immunoSEQ multiplex PCR, and the TCRdb table lists in-frame clones only, not all of them. The data contain approximately 47,000 clones, about three quarters of them singletons. Study-wide points: Cross-reactivity toward common cold coronaviruses was confined to only 1 of 255 vaccine-induced clones in healthy vaccinees. Recruitment yielded few convalescent patients, and the study had no early post-infection timepoints. Marked clonal contraction of infection- and vaccine-induced clones was seen late after vaccination.

Culture lasted around eleven days before CD4+ T cell isolation. Participants were vaccinated with two doses of either the BNT162b2 or mRNA-1273 vaccine. CDR3 length equals 16 residues. V was cut by 4 bases and J by 2 bases, with 17 bases left in between. Germline V CDR1 and CDR2: LGHDT, YNNKEL (reference sequence). In the case of this clone: Its cognate antigen is unknown.

This sequence originates from a human donor who received a COVID-19 vaccine. The material was CD4+ T cells from PBMCs cultured without peptide, obtained after COVID-19 vaccination. V gene TRBV3-1 (or the pseudogene TRBV3-2) combines with J gene TRBJ1-2, with a weak D call TRBD1 (6 bases). The DNA for the CDR3 is TGTGCCAGCAGCCCAAAAGGGGGGGGTAACAACTATGGCTACACCTTC. It codes for CASSPKGGGNNYGYTF.